A selection of T cell receptor beta chains follows, all from one sample in a study of cytotoxic CD8 clonotypes in ibrutinib-treated CLL. Sequencing used immunoSEQ multiplex PCR; TCRdb keeps in-frame clones, though not all of them. The repertoire has about 49,000 clones, roughly 50% of them found once; the top ten carry roughly 33%. Specimen: PBMCs, collected after 12 months of ibrutinib treatment. The receptor set was obtained from a human donor with chronic lymphocytic leukemia. Each CDR3 is given with its conserved first and last residue. Each record gives: CDR3 length, J gene, V gene, clone size, D gene, CDR3 DNA, CDR3 protein. The D gene is left open where the match is weak. Only part of the rows carry a size: once, few, many, or a class if the clone is expanded.

15,TRBJ2-5,TRBV18,.,TRBD2,TGTGCCAGCTCAGGCGGACTAGCACTACAAGAGACCCAGTACTTC,CASSGGLALQETQYF
15,TRBJ2-6,TRBV6-4,.,TRBD1,TGTGCCAGCAGTGGGCAGGGGGCAGGGGCCAACGTCCTGACTTTC,CASSGQGAGANVLTF
13,TRBJ1-5,TRBV18,few,TRBD1,TGTGCCAGCTCGGGACAGGTAAATCAGCCCCAGCATTTT,CASSGQVNQPQHF
13,TRBJ2-1,TRBV27,.,.,TGTGCCAGCAGTCACGGCACCGAAGGGGAGCAGTTCTTC,CASSHGTEGEQFF
14,TRBJ1-2,TRBV19,many,TRBD1,TGTGCCAGTAGTACTGGACAGGGGGTCTATGGCTACACCTTC,CASSTGQGVYGYTF
13,TRBJ2-5,TRBV5-4,many,TRBD1,TGTGCCAGCAGCCCAGGGGGTCGGGAGACCCAGTACTTC,CASSPGGRETQYF
17,TRBJ2-6,TRBV18,once,.,TGTGCCAGCTCACCAGGCAGGGGGGCATCCGGGGCCAACGTCCTGACTTTC,CASSPGRGASGANVLTF
15,TRBJ2-2,TRBV27,.,TRBD2,TGTGCCAGCTCTAGACTAGCGGGAGTGACCGGGGAGCTGTTTTTT,CASSRLAGVTGELFF
15,TRBJ2-2,TRBV7-9,few,TRBD1,TGTGCCAGCAGCCATTGGGACAGGGGGGCCGGGGAGCTGTTTTTT,CASSHWDRGAGELFF
14,TRBJ2-7,TRBV28,.,.,TGTGCCAGCAGGCCTCGAGGTACGGCCTACGAGCAGTACTTC,CASRPRGTAYEQYF
13,TRBJ1-2,TRBV19,.,.,TGTGCCAGTAGTATTCGTCCAGCCTATGGCTACACCTTC,CASSIRPAYGYTF
16,TRBJ2-1,TRBV18,.,.,TGTGCCAGCTCACCACCTGAGGGACCGCCTTACAATGAGCAGTTCTTC,CASSPPEGPPYNEQFF
14,TRBJ2-5,TRBV4-1,few,.,TGTGCCAGCAGCTTGGGCAGGGGCTATGAGACCCAGTACTTC,CASSLGRGYETQYF
12,TRBJ1-5,TRBV6-6,.,.,TGTGCCATCGCCTATAGCAATCAGCCCCAGCATTTT,CAIAYSNQPQHF
14,TRBJ1-6,TRBV19,few,TRBD1,TGTGCCAGTAGTCCGACAGGGGGAAATTCACCCCTCCACTTT,CASSPTGGNSPLHF
13,TRBJ2-5,TRBV2,few,.,TGTGCCAGCAGTCCACAAGGCGGAGAGACCCAGTACTTC,CASSPQGGETQYF
15,TRBJ2-6,TRBV7-2,.,TRBD1,TGTGCCAGCAGACAGGGGGAAGATGGGGCCAACGTCCTGACTTTC,CASRQGEDGANVLTF
17,TRBJ2-6,TRBV19,few,.,TGTGCCAGTAGTTACAGGGCCCTCTCGGGTGGGGCCAACGTCCTGACTTTC,CASSYRALSGGANVLTF
13,TRBJ2-7,TRBV2,few,.,TGTGCCAGCAGAGATGACAGGAGCTACGAGCAGTACTTC,CASRDDRSYEQYF
14,TRBJ2-4,TRBV6-1,.,.,TGTGCCAGCAGCGATGGGGGAGCCAAAAACATTCAGTACTTC,CASSDGGAKNIQYF
15,TRBJ2-7,TRBV15,.,.,TGTGCCACCAGCAGAGATCAAGGGGCCCTCCTCCGCCAGTACTTC,CATSRDQGALLRQYF
14,TRBJ1-1,TRBV4-1,.,.,TGCGCCAGCAGCCAGGGGACCTGGGCCCCTGAAGCTTTCTTT,CASSQGTWAPEAFF